This T cell receptor (beta chain) appears in the sequencing data of a study of cytomegalovirus exposure and HLA in healthy donors. Whole-study results and caveats: Reports credit the classifier with highly specific, highly sensitive diagnosis of cytomegalovirus status. Testing in vitro showed three CMV-associated chains specific for CMV antigens.

This CDR3 has 14 amino acids. V was trimmed by 2 bases and J by 2 bases, leaving 10 bases between them. Germline CDR1 KGHSH, CDR2 LQKENI. Points on this clone: Antigen unknown.

Assay used: immunoSEQ multiplex PCR; TCRdb lists only in-frame clones, some missing. The sample lists about 190,000 clones, about 83% occurring once. This TCR came from a woman between 18 and 29 years old in good health and CMV-seronegative. Sequencing used PBMCs. V and J are TRBV18 and TRBJ2-7, with D possibly matching TRBD1 (5 bases). In DNA form, the CDR3 reads TGTGCCAGCTCACCAACAGGCGGTACCTACGAGCAGTACTTC. It encodes CASSPTGGTYEQYF.